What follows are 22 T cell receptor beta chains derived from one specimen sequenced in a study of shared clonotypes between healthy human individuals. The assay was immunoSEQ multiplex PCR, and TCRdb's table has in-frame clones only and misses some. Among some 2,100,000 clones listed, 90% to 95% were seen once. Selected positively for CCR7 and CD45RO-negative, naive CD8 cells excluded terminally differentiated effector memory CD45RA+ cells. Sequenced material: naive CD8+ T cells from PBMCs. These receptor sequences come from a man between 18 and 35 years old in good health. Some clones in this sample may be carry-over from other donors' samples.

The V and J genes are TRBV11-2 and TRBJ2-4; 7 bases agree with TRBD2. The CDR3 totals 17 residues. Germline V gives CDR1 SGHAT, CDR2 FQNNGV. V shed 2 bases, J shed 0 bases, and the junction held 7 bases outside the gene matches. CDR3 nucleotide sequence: TGTGCCAGCAGCTTAAGGCGGGGGAAATTAGCCAAAAACATTCAGTACTTC. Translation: CASSLRRGKLAKNIQYF.

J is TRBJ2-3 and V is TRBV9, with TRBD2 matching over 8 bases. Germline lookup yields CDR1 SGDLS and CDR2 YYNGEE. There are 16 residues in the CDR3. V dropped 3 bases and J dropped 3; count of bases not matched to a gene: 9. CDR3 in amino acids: CASSESLAGRTDTQYF. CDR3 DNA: TGTGCCAGCAGCGAGTCGTTAGCGGGAAGGACAGATACGCAGTATTTT.

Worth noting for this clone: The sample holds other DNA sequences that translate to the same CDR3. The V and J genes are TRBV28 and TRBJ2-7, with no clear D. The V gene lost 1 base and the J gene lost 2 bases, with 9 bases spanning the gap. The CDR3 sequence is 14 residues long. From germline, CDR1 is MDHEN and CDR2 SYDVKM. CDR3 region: CASSLSRATYEQYF. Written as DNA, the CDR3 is TGTGCCAGCAGTTTATCGAGAGCTACCTACGAGCAGTACTTC.

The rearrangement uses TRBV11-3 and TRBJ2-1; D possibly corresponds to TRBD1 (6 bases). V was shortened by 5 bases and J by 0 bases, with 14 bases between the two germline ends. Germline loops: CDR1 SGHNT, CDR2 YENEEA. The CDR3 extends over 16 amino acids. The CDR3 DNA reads TGTGCCAGCAGCCCCCGGGACACCTACTCCTACAATGAGCAGTTCTTC. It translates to CASSPRDTYSYNEQFF.

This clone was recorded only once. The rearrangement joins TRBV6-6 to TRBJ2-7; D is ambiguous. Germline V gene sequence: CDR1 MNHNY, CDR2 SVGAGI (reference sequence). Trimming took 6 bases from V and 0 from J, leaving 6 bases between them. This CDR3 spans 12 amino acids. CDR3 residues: CASSHRSYEQYF. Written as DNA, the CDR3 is TGTGCCAGCAGCCACCGCTCCTACGAGCAGTACTTC.

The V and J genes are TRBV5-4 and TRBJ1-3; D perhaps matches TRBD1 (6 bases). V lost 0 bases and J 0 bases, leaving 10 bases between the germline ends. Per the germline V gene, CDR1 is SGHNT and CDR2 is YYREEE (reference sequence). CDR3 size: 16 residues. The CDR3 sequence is CASSLGRDISGNTIYF. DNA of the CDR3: TGTGCCAGCAGCTTGGGGCGGGACATCTCTGGAAACACCATATATTTT.

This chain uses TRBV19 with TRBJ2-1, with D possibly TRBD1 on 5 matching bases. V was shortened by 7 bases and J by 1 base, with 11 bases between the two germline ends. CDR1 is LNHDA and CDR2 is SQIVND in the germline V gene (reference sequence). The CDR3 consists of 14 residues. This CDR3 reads CASMGKGSYNEQFF. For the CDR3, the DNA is TGTGCCAGTATGGGTAAGGGGTCCTACAATGAGCAGTTCTTC.

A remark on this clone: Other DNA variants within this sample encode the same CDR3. The CDR3 nucleotides read TGTGCCAGTCGACAGGGGGCCAACGTCCTGACTTTC. Amino acids: CASRQGANVLTF. The rearrangement joins TRBV19 to TRBJ2-6, with D possibly matching TRBD1 (5 bases). The CDR3 sequence is 12 residues long. Germline CDR1 reads LNHDA; CDR2 reads SQIVND (reference sequence). Trimming removed 8 bases at V and 4 bases at J, with 6 bases between.

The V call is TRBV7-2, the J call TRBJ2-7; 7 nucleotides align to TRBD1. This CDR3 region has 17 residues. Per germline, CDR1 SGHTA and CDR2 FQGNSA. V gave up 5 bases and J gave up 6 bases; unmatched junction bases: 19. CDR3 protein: CASSQSRTGLLKGEQYF. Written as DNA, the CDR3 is TGTGCCAGCAGCCAATCCAGGACAGGCCTTCTGAAGGGCGAGCAGTACTTC.

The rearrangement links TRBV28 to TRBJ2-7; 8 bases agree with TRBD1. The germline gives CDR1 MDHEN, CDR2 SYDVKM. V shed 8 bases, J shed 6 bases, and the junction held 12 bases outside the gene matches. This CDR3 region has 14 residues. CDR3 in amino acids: CASAEEGQVREQYF. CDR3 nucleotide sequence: TGTGCCAGCGCTGAGGAGGGACAGGTACGCGAGCAGTACTTC.

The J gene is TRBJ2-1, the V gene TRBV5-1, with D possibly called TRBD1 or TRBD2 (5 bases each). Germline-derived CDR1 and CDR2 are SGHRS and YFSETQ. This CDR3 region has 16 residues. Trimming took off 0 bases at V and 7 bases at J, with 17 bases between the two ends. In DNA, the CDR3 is TGCGCCAGCAGCTTGGAGCCAGGGACCCATGTGAATGAGCAGTTCTTC. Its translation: CASSLEPGTHVNEQFF.

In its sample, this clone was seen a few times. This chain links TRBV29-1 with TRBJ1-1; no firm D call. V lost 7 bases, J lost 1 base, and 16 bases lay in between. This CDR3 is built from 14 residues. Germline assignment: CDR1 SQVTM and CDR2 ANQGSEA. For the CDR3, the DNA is TGCAGCGCTAGGTCCCGAATCGGGAACACTGAAGCTTTCTTT. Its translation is CSARSRIGNTEAFF.

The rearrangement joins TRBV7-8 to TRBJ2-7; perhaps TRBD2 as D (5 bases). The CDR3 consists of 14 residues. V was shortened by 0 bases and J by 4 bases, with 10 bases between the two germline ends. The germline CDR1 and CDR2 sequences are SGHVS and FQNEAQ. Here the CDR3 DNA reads TGTGCCAGCAGCTTAGCGGGAGCGGCGTACGAGCAGTACTTC. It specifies CASSLAGAAYEQYF.

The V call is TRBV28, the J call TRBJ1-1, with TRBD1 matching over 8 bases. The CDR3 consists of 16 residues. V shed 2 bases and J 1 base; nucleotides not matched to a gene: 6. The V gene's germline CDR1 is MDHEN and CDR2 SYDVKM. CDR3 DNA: TGTGCCAGCAGTTTAGAATATGACAGGGGGAACACTGAAGCTTTCTTT. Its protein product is CASSLEYDRGNTEAFF.

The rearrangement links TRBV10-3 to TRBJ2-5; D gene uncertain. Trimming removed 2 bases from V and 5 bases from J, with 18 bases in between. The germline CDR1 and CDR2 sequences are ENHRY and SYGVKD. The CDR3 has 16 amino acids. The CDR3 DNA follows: TGTGCCATCAGTGAGAGGGCAGTTAGTAATTCGGAGACCCAGTACTTC. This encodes CAISERAVSNSETQYF.

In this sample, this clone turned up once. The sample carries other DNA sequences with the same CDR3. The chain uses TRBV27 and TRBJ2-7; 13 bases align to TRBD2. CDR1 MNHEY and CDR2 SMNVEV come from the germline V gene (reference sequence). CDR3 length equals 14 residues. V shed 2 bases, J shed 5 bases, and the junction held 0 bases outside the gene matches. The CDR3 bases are TGTGCCAGCAGTTTAGGACTAGCGGGAGACGAGCAGTACTTC. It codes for CASSLGLAGDEQYF.

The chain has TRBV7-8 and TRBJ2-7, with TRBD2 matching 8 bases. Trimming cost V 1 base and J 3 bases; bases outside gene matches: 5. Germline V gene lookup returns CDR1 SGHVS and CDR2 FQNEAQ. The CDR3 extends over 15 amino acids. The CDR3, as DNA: TGTGCCAGCAGCTTAGAAGCGGGAGTACTCTACGAGCAGTACTTC. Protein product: CASSLEAGVLYEQYF.

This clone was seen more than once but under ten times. This CDR3 is CASRTLNGPPGTEAFF. CDR3 coding DNA: TGTGCCAGCAGGACTCTGAATGGGCCGCCTGGCACTGAAGCTTTCTTT. The gene calls are TRBV28 and TRBJ1-1; no clear D. The CDR3 covers 16 residues. V lost 6 bases and J lost 4, with 21 bases in between. The V gene's germline CDR1 is MDHEN and CDR2 SYDVKM.

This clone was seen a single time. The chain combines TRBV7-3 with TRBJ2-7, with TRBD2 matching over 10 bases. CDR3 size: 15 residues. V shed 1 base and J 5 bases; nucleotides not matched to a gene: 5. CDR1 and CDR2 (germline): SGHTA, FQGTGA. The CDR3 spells CASSLRLAGLNEQYF. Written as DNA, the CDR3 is TGTGCCAGCAGCTTAAGACTAGCGGGTCTCAACGAGCAGTACTTC.

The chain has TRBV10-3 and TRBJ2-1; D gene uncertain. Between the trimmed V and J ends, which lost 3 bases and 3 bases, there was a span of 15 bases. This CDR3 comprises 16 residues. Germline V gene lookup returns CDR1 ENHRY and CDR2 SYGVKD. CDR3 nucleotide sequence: TGTGCCATCAGTGAAGGAACAGCTTCTATCTACAATGAGCAGTTCTTC. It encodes CAISEGTASIYNEQFF.

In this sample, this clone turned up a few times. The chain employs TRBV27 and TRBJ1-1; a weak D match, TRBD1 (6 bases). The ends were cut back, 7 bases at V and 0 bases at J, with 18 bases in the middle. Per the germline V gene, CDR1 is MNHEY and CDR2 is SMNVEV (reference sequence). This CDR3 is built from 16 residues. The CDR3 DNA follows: TGTGCCAGCACCTGGGGGCCAGGGAGTATGAACACTGAAGCTTTCTTT. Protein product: CASTWGPGSMNTEAFF.

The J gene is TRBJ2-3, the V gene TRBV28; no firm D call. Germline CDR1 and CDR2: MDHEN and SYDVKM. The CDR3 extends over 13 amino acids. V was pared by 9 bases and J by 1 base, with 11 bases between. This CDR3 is CASSLLGTDTQYF. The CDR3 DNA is TGTGCCAGTAGCCTATTAGGCACAGATACGCAGTATTTT. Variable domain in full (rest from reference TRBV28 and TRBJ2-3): DVKVTQSSRYLVKRTGEKVFLECVQDMDHENMFWYRQDPGLGLRLIYFSYDVKMKEKGDIPEGYSVSREKKERFSLILESASTNQTSMYLCASSLLGTDTQYFGPGTRLTVL.